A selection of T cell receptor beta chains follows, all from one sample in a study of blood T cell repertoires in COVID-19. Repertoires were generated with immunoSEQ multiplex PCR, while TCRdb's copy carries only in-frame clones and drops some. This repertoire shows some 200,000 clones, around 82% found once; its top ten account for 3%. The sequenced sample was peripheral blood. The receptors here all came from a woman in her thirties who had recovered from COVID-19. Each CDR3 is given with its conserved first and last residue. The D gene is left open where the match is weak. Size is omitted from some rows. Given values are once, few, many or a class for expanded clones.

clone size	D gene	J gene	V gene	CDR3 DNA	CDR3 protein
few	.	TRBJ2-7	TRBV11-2	TGTGCCAGCAGCTACGGCTACGAGCAGTACTTC	CASSYGYEQYF
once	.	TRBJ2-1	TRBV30	TGTGCCTGGAGTGTACACGGGAGTGGAACCTACAATGAGCAGTTCTTC	CAWSVHGSGTYNEQFF
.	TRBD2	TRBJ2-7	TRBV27	TGTGCCAGCAGGGGGGGGACTAGCGTCGAGCAGTACTTC	CASRGGTSVEQYF
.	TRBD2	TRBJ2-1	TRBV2	TGTGCCAGCAGTTTGGGACTAGCGGGAGTAGCTGAGCAGTTCTTC	CASSLGLAGVAEQFF
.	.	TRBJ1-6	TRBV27	TGTGCCAGCAGTCCGGGGTTCTATTCACCCCTCCACTTT	CASSPGFYSPLHF
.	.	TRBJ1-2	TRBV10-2	TGCGCCAGCAGTGACAGTCGCGGGTCTGGCTACACCTTC	CASSDSRGSGYTF
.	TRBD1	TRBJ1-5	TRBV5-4	TGTGCCAGCAGTTACGGCCCCGACAGGGCGGATAGCAATCAGCCCCAGCATTTT	CASSYGPDRADSNQPQHF
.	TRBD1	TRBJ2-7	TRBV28	TGTGCCAGCAGGTCCGAGACAGGGGGCAAGGACGAGCAGTACTTC	CASRSETGGKDEQYF
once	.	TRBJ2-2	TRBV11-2	TGTGCCAGCAGCTTAGATACCGAGGGCGGGGAGCTGTTTTTT	CASSLDTEGGELFF
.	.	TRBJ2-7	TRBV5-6	TGTGCCAGCAGCTCCCTTGGTAGCTACGCGCAGTACTTC	CASSSLGSYAQYF
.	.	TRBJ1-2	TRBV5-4	TGTGCCAGCAGGCCTCCTAGTGAATATGGCTACACCTTC	CASRPPSEYGYTF
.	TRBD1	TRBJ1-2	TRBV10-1	TGCGCCCGCGCAGGGGGCGAAGACTATGGCTACACCTTC	CARAGGEDYGYTF
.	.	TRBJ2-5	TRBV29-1	TGCAGCGGTGGACAGCCCATATCCCCTCAAGAGACCCAGTACTTC	CSGGQPISPQETQYF
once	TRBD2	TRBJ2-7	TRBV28	TGTGCCAGCAGCTCACTAGCGGGAGGATCTTACGAGCAGTACTTC	CASSSLAGGSYEQYF
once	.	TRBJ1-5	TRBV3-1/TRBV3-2	TGTGCCAGCAGCCAAGGGGCAGGGATGGGTCAGCCCCAGCATTTT	CASSQGAGMGQPQHF
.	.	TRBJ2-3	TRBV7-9	TGTGCCAGCAGCTACAGATCCACTAGCACAGATACGCAGTATTTT	CASSYRSTSTDTQYF
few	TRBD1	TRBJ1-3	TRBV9	TGTGCCAGCAGCGTAGAGGGACAGCGAGGAAACACCATATATTTT	CASSVEGQRGNTIYF
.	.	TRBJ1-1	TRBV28	TGTGCCAGCAGTTTATCACCGGGGGGCACTGAAGCTTTCTTT	CASSLSPGGTEAFF
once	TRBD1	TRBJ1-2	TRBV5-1	TGCGCCAGCAGCTTGGGACAGGGGATAGGCTATGGCTACACCTTC	CASSLGQGIGYGYTF